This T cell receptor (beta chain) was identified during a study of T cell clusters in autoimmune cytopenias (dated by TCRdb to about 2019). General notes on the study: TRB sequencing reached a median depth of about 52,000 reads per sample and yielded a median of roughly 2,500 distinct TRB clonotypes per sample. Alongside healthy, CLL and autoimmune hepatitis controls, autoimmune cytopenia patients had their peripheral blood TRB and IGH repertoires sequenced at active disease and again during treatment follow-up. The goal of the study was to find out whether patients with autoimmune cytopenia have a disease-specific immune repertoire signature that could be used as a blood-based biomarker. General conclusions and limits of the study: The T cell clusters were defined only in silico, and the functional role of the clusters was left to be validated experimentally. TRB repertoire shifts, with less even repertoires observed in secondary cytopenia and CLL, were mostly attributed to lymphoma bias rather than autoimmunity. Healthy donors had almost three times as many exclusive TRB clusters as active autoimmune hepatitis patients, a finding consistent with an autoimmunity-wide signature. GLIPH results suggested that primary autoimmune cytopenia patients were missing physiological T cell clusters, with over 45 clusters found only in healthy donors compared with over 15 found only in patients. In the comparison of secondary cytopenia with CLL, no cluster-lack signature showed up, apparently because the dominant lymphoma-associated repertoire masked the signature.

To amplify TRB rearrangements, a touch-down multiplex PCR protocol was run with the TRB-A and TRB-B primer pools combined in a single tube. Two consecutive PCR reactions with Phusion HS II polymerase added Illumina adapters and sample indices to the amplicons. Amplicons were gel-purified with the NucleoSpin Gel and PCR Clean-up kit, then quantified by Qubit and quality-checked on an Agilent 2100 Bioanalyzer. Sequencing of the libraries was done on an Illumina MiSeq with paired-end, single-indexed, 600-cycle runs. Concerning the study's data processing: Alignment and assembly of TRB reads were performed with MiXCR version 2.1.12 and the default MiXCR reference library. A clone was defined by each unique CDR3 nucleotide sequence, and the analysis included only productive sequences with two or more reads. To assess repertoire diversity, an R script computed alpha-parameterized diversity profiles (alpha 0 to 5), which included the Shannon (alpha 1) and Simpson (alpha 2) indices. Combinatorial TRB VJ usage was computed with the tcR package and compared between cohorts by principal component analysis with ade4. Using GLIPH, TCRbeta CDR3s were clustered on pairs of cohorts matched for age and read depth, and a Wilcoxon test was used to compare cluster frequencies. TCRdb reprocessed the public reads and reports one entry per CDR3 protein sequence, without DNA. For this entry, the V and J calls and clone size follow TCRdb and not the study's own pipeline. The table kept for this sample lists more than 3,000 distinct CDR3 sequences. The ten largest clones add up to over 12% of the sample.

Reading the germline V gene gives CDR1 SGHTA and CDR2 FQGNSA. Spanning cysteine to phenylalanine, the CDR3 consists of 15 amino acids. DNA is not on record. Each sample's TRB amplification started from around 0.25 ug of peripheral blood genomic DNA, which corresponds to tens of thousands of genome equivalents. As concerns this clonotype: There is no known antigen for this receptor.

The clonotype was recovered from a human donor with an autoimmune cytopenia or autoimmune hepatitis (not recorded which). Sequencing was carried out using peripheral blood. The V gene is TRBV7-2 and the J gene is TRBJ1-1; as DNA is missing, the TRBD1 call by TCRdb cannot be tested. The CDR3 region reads CASSLTPGANTEAFF.